The entry below describes one T cell receptor beta chain. The V end was cut by 5 bases, the J end by 11 bases, with 21 bases between. The CDR3 is 14 amino acids. Looked up from germline, CDR1 is SGHVS and CDR2 is FNYEAQ. The sample is drawn from a study of cytomegalovirus exposure and HLA in healthy donors. PCR used 60 Vbeta primers and 13 Jbeta primers. Sequencing was performed with immunoSEQ multiplex PCR; in TCRdb, only in-frame clones are kept and a portion is missing. Of some 130,000 clones listed, roughly two thirds were seen once; the top ten hold roughly 1.6%. V usage is TRBV7-6 and J usage is TRBJ1-1; D is possibly TRBD1 (5 bases). Input material: PBMCs. The sequence came from a man aged 25-45 years in good health and CMV-seropositive. The CDR3 region is CASSRGDQGFGAFF. The CDR3 DNA is TGTGCCAGCAGCCGCGGCGATCAGGGTTTTGGGGCTTTCTTT.